The clone carrying this T cell receptor beta chain is deemed medium-sized. The data belong to a study of neurological immune-mediated disorders. Time point indicated: technical triplicate 2. TCRdb recomputed calls from the 5' RACE reads with MiXCR, one row per CDR3 protein. This table holds under 65,000 distinct CDR3 sequences, around 24% found once. V gave up 1 base and J gave up 4 bases; unmatched junction bases: 7. Germline V gives CDR1 MGHRA, CDR2 YSYEKL. The length of the CDR3 is 15 residues. Sequenced material: PBMCs. The receptor was derived from a man between 60 and 70 years old with HTLV-1-associated myelopathy (HAM/TSP). The chain links TRBV4-1 to TRBJ2-7; 7 nucleotides align to TRBD2. CDR3: CASSQGGRGGYEQYF. As DNA, the CDR3 is TGCGCCAGCAGCCAAGGCGGGAGAGGTGGATACGAGCAGTACTTC.